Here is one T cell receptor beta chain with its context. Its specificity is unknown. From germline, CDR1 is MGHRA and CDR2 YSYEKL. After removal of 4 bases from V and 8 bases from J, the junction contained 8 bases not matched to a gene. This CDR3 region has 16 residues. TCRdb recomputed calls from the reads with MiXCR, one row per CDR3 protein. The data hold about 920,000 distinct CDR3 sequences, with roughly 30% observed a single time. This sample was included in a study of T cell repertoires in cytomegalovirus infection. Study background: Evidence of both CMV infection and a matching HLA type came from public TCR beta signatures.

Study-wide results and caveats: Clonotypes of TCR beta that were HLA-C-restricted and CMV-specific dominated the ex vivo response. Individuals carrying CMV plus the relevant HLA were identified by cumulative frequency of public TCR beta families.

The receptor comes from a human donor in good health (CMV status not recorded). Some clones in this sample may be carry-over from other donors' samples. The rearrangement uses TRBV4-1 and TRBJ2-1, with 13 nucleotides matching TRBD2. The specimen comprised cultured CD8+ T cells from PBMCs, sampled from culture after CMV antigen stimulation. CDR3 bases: TGCGCCAGCAGCCTCGGACTAGCGGGGGTGTTGGATGAGCAGTTCTTC. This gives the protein CASSLGLAGVLDEQFF.